This TCR beta chain comes out of a study of PD-L1 blockade in urothelial cancer. This clone was counted only a few times. Produced via immunoSEQ multiplex PCR; TCRdb's table is partial and in-frame only. The top ten hold around 3.9% of the sample, which has 45,000 to 50,000 clones, more than 70% seen once. Sample: PBMCs, taken around atezolizumab (anti-PD-L1) treatment. The clonotype comes from an elderly man with urothelial cancer.

The CDR3, as DNA: TGTGCCAGCAGCCCGTCTAGCGGGGATTACAATGAGCAGTTCTTC. This encodes CASSPSSGDYNEQFF. The J gene is TRBJ2-1, the V gene TRBV6-1, with TRBD2 matching over 9 bases. Germline loops: CDR1 MNHNS, CDR2 SASEGT. With 6 bases clipped from V and 4 bases from J, the junction kept 7 bases outside the gene matches. CDR3 size: 15 residues.